One and the same sample provided the 5 T cell receptor beta chains below, sequenced in a study of cytomegalovirus exposure and HLA in healthy donors. PCR involved 60 Vbeta and 13 Jbeta primers. Data came from immunoSEQ multiplex PCR; TCRdb stores just in-frame clones and leaves some out. In the table there are 110,000 to 150,000 clones, about 72% of which are singletons. The specimen sequenced was PBMCs. Source of these receptors: a man aged 40-49 years in good health and CMV-seronegative.

The chain carries TRBV6-5 and TRBJ2-3; a possible D gene is TRBD1 (6 bases). The CDR3 has 16 residues. Looked up from germline, CDR1 is MNHEY and CDR2 is SVGAGI. Trimming shortened V by 0 bases and J by 3 bases, and 13 bases separated the two germline ends. CDR3 sequence reads: CASSYSQGLGTDTQYF. The CDR3 region has the DNA TGTGCCAGCAGTTACTCGCAGGGGCTGGGGACAGATACGCAGTATTTT.

The chain joins TRBV7-2 to TRBJ2-7, with D possibly TRBD2 on 6 matching bases. This CDR3 comprises 15 residues. Germline V gene lookup returns CDR1 SGHTA and CDR2 FQGNSA. Trimming took 5 bases from V and 1 from J, leaving 15 bases between them. The CDR3, as DNA: TGTGCCAGCAGCCCCTCCCCGAGCGGGTCCTACGAGCAGTACTTC. Translation gives CASSPSPSGSYEQYF.

The chain combines TRBV9 with TRBJ2-2; 10 positions agree with TRBD2. Trimming removed 2 bases from V and 2 bases from J; junction bases left unmatched: 3. This CDR3 contains 16 residues. The V gene's germline CDR1 is SGDLS and CDR2 YYNGEE. The CDR3 DNA reads as TGTGCCAGCAGCGTCGGACTAGCGGCTAACACCGGGGAGCTGTTTTTT. It codes for CASSVGLAANTGELFF.

The genes are TRBV5-4 and TRBJ2-7; the match to TRBD2 covers 8 bases. With 0 bases clipped from V and 0 bases from J, the junction kept 11 bases outside the gene matches. Per the germline V gene, CDR1 is SGHNT and CDR2 is YYREEE (reference sequence). This CDR3 is 18 amino acids long. This chain's CDR3 is CASSLGLGLAGFSYEQYF. CDR3 bases: TGTGCCAGCAGCTTGGGTCTAGGGCTAGCGGGCTTCTCCTACGAGCAGTACTTC. Full variable domain (rest looked up from reference TRBV5-4 and TRBJ2-7): ETGVTQSPTHLIKTRGQQVTLRCSSQSGHNTVSWYQQALGQGPQFIFQYYREEENGRGNFPPRFSGLQFPNYSSELNVNALELDDSALYLCASSLGLGLAGFSYEQYFGPGTRLTVT.

The chain is built from TRBV5-4 and TRBJ2-2; TRBD2 aligns across 8 bases. The junction had 6 bases not matched to a gene; V was cut back by 2 bases and J by 6 bases. Germline V CDR1 and CDR2: SGHNT, YYREEE (reference sequence). The CDR3 runs 15 residues. The CDR3 protein is CASSFLTGGPGELFF. Here the CDR3 DNA reads TGTGCCAGCAGCTTTTTGACGGGGGGGCCCGGGGAGCTGTTTTTT. Full variable domain (rest looked up from reference TRBV5-4 and TRBJ2-2): ETGVTQSPTHLIKTRGQQVTLRCSSQSGHNTVSWYQQALGQGPQFIFQYYREEENGRGNFPPRFSGLQFPNYSSELNVNALELDDSALYLCASSFLTGGPGELFFGEGSRLTVL.